The rows below give T cell receptor beta chains drawn from one sample of a study of metastatic and nonmetastatic thyroid tumors. Through MiXCR, TCRdb re-clonotyped the PCR reads. The sample includes approximately 37,000 clones, roughly a sixth seen only once; the top ten take approximately 3.8%. Sequences were obtained from blood. The source of these receptors is a female donor with papillary thyroid cancer or a benign thyroid nodule (not recorded which). Some clones in this sample may be carry-over from other donors' samples. Both conserved end residues are part of each CDR3. A D gene is named only where the DNA matches it firmly. A row's size may be missing; if present it is once, few, many or a size class.

D gene: -
J gene: TRBJ1-6
V gene: TRBV27
CDR3 length: 15
clone size: -
CDR3 DNA: TGTGCCAGCAGTTTACAGACAGGCGCTAATTCACCCCTCCACTTT
CDR3 protein: CASSLQTGANSPLHF

D gene: -
J gene: TRBJ2-7
V gene: TRBV28
CDR3 length: 11
clone size: -
CDR3 DNA: TGTGCCAGCAGTATCGACAGGCGGCGGTACTTC
CDR3 protein: CASSIDRRRYF

D gene: TRBD1
J gene: TRBJ2-6
V gene: TRBV20-1
CDR3 length: 16
clone size: once
CDR3 DNA: TGCAGTGCCATGACAGGGGGCAGGTCTGGGGCCAACGTCCTGACTTTC
CDR3 protein: CSAMTGGRSGANVLTF

D gene: -
J gene: TRBJ1-2
V gene: TRBV13
CDR3 length: 19
clone size: many
CDR3 DNA: TGTGCCAGCAGCAAACGACCCTATGGGGGGGGGCGGTCGAGTACTGGCTACACCTTC
CDR3 protein: CASSKRPYGGGRSSTGYTF

D gene: -
J gene: TRBJ1-6
V gene: TRBV6-1
CDR3 length: 13
clone size: -
CDR3 DNA: TGTGCCAGCAGTACCGATGCACAATCACCCCTCCACTTT
CDR3 protein: CASSTDAQSPLHF

D gene: -
J gene: TRBJ2-7
V gene: TRBV7-2
CDR3 length: 12
clone size: medium-sized
CDR3 DNA: TGTGCCAGCAGCCTAACAGGTTACGAGCAGTACTTC
CDR3 protein: CASSLTGYEQYF

D gene: -
J gene: TRBJ2-7
V gene: TRBV5-6
CDR3 length: 13
clone size: many
CDR3 DNA: TGTGCCAGCAGCTTGGCCACAGCAGCCGAGCAGTACTTC
CDR3 protein: CASSLATAAEQYF

D gene: TRBD1
J gene: TRBJ2-3
V gene: TRBV18
CDR3 length: 16
clone size: many
CDR3 DNA: TGTGCCAGCTCACCACCCACAGGGGTTAGCACAGATACGCAGTATTTT
CDR3 protein: CASSPPTGVSTDTQYF

D gene: -
J gene: TRBJ2-7
V gene: TRBV6-2/TRBV6-3
CDR3 length: 12
clone size: -
CDR3 DNA: TGTGCCAGCACTTACTACAGCTACGAGCAATACTTC
CDR3 protein: CASTYYSYEQYF

D gene: -
J gene: TRBJ2-1
V gene: TRBV4-1
CDR3 length: 13
clone size: many
CDR3 DNA: TGCGCCAGCAGCCAAGATACCAGGAATGAGCAGTTCTTC
CDR3 protein: CASSQDTRNEQFF

D gene: -
J gene: TRBJ1-1
V gene: TRBV27
CDR3 length: 12
clone size: few
CDR3 DNA: TGTGCCAGCAGTGAAGTGAACACTGAAGCTTTCTTT
CDR3 protein: CASSEVNTEAFF

D gene: -
J gene: TRBJ1-1
V gene: TRBV3-1
CDR3 length: 14
clone size: many
CDR3 DNA: TGTGCCAGCAGCCAAGCCATGGCGAACACTGAAGCTTTCTTT
CDR3 protein: CASSQAMANTEAFF

D gene: -
J gene: TRBJ2-6
V gene: TRBV20-1
CDR3 length: 17
clone size: many
CDR3 DNA: TGCAGTGCTAGGATTTATTCAAAATCGTCCGGGGCCAACGTCCTGACTTTC
CDR3 protein: CSARIYSKSSGANVLTF

D gene: -
J gene: TRBJ2-3
V gene: TRBV20-1
CDR3 length: 13
clone size: -
CDR3 DNA: TGTAGTGCTCTCGTACACGGGGAAGATACGCAGTATTTT
CDR3 protein: CSALVHGEDTQYF

D gene: -
J gene: TRBJ2-7
V gene: TRBV12-3/TRBV12-4
CDR3 length: 14
clone size: medium-sized
CDR3 DNA: TGTGCCAGCAGTTTAAGGGGGGCGGGATACGAGCAGTACTTC
CDR3 protein: CASSLRGAGYEQYF

D gene: -
J gene: TRBJ1-2
V gene: TRBV3-1
CDR3 length: 14
clone size: many
CDR3 DNA: TGTGCCAGCAGCCCATGGGGGGGCGGCTATGGCTACACCTTC
CDR3 protein: CASSPWGGGYGYTF

D gene: TRBD2
J gene: TRBJ2-5
V gene: TRBV27
CDR3 length: 17
clone size: many
CDR3 DNA: TGTGCCAGCAGTTTCCCGACTAGCGGGGGAAGGGAAGAGACCCAGTACTTC
CDR3 protein: CASSFPTSGGREETQYF

D gene: -
J gene: TRBJ1-4
V gene: TRBV6-2/TRBV6-3
CDR3 length: 16
clone size: few
CDR3 DNA: TGTGCCAGCAGTCGACCCCCCGGGGAGGGCTGGGAAAAACTGTTTTTT
CDR3 protein: CASSRPPGEGWEKLFF

D gene: -
J gene: TRBJ2-3
V gene: TRBV4-1
CDR3 length: 16
clone size: many
CDR3 DNA: TGCGCCAGCAGCCAAGACTGGCGGAGCTTCACAGATACGCAGTATTTT
CDR3 protein: CASSQDWRSFTDTQYF

D gene: -
J gene: TRBJ2-1
V gene: TRBV30
CDR3 length: 14
clone size: many
CDR3 DNA: TGTGCCTGGAGTGTTGGGGCCGGTTACAATGAGCAGTTCTTC
CDR3 protein: CAWSVGAGYNEQFF

D gene: -
J gene: TRBJ1-4
V gene: TRBV20-1
CDR3 length: 13
clone size: many
CDR3 DNA: TGCAGTGCTAGAGCCCCCGGGCGGGAAAAACTGTTTTTT
CDR3 protein: CSARAPGREKLFF

D gene: -
J gene: TRBJ2-5
V gene: TRBV2
CDR3 length: 14
clone size: many
CDR3 DNA: TGTGCCAGCAGTTCTGCACGGGACCAAGAGACCCAGTACTTC
CDR3 protein: CASSSARDQETQYF

D gene: TRBD1
J gene: TRBJ1-3
V gene: TRBV5-1
CDR3 length: 15
clone size: many
CDR3 DNA: TGCGCCAGCAGCATACGACAGGGAACTGGAAACACCATATATTTT
CDR3 protein: CASSIRQGTGNTIYF

D gene: -
J gene: TRBJ2-3
V gene: TRBV5-1
CDR3 length: 13
clone size: many
CDR3 DNA: TGCGCCAGCAGCTTGGCCCCCACAGATACGCAGTATTTT
CDR3 protein: CASSLAPTDTQYF

D gene: TRBD1
J gene: TRBJ2-7
V gene: TRBV7-7
CDR3 length: 13
clone size: many
CDR3 DNA: TGTGCTAGCAGCTTACAGGGGTTCGACGAGCAGTACTTC
CDR3 protein: CASSLQGFDEQYF

D gene: TRBD1
J gene: TRBJ1-5
V gene: TRBV4-2
CDR3 length: 18
clone size: -
CDR3 DNA: TGTGCCAGCAGCCCAAGTTCCAGACAGGGAAGATCTTATCAGCCCCAGCATTTT
CDR3 protein: CASSPSSRQGRSYQPQHF

D gene: -
J gene: TRBJ2-2
V gene: TRBV14
CDR3 length: 14
clone size: -
CDR3 DNA: TGTGCCAGCAGCCAGACACCGAACACCGGGGAGCTGTTTTTT
CDR3 protein: CASSQTPNTGELFF

D gene: TRBD1
J gene: TRBJ2-7
V gene: TRBV15
CDR3 length: 16
clone size: medium-sized
CDR3 DNA: TGTGCCACCAGCAGATCCCCCGGGACAGGGGGCTACGAGCAGTACTTC
CDR3 protein: CATSRSPGTGGYEQYF

D gene: -
J gene: TRBJ1-2
V gene: TRBV5-1
CDR3 length: 14
clone size: many
CDR3 DNA: TGCGCCAGCAGCTTGCTCTCCGCTAACTATGGCTACACCTTC
CDR3 protein: CASSLLSANYGYTF

D gene: TRBD1
J gene: TRBJ1-4
V gene: TRBV6-1
CDR3 length: 15
clone size: few
CDR3 DNA: TGTGCCAGCAGTGACGGACAGGGGGCTTTTGAAAAACTGTTTTTT
CDR3 protein: CASSDGQGAFEKLFF

D gene: -
J gene: TRBJ1-1
V gene: TRBV10-3
CDR3 length: 13
clone size: many
CDR3 DNA: TGTGCCATCAGTGAAAACCAGGGCGCTGAAGCTTTCTTT
CDR3 protein: CAISENQGAEAFF

D gene: -
J gene: TRBJ1-5
V gene: TRBV2
CDR3 length: 14
clone size: many
CDR3 DNA: TGTGCCAGCAGCAGGGGAGAAGGCAATCAGCCCCAGCATTTT
CDR3 protein: CASSRGEGNQPQHF

D gene: -
J gene: TRBJ1-2
V gene: TRBV20-1
CDR3 length: 16
clone size: few
CDR3 DNA: TGCAGTGCTAGAGATTACGTACAGGTTCTGATTCGTGGCTACACCTTC
CDR3 protein: CSARDYVQVLIRGYTF

D gene: TRBD1
J gene: TRBJ2-7
V gene: TRBV20-1
CDR3 length: 13
clone size: many
CDR3 DNA: TGCAGTGCTTACAGGGGACAAGAGGACGAGCAGTACTTC
CDR3 protein: CSAYRGQEDEQYF

D gene: TRBD2
J gene: TRBJ2-2
V gene: TRBV9
CDR3 length: 16
clone size: many
CDR3 DNA: TGTGCCAGCAGTCCTACTAGCGGGATAAACACCGGGGAGCTGTTTTTT
CDR3 protein: CASSPTSGINTGELFF

D gene: -
J gene: TRBJ2-5
V gene: TRBV6-1
CDR3 length: 14
clone size: many
CDR3 DNA: TGTGCCAGCAGCTCGCGGGATTACCAAGAGACCCAGTACTTC
CDR3 protein: CASSSRDYQETQYF

D gene: -
J gene: TRBJ1-1
V gene: TRBV25-1
CDR3 length: 14
clone size: many
CDR3 DNA: TGTGCCAGCTCATCCTCTTTCGGAGGCACTGAAGCTTTCTTT
CDR3 protein: CASSSSFGGTEAFF

D gene: -
J gene: TRBJ2-5
V gene: TRBV2
CDR3 length: 13
clone size: many
CDR3 DNA: TGTGCCAGCACCTCGGTGGGCCAAGAGACCCAGTACTTC
CDR3 protein: CASTSVGQETQYF

D gene: TRBD2
J gene: TRBJ2-7
V gene: TRBV11-2
CDR3 length: 16
clone size: -
CDR3 DNA: TGTGCCAGCAGCCAAGGACTAGCGGGTGGGGTGTACGAGCAGTACTTC
CDR3 protein: CASSQGLAGGVYEQYF

D gene: TRBD2
J gene: TRBJ2-7
V gene: TRBV28
CDR3 length: 15
clone size: -
CDR3 DNA: TGTGCCAGCAGTTCCCAGAGCGGGAGATTAGACGAGCAGTACTTC
CDR3 protein: CASSSQSGRLDEQYF